This entry lists 6 T cell receptor beta chains sequenced from one sample in a study of spatial heterogeneity in lung cancer. Antigens of these TCRs are unknown. Study observations and caveats: Tracking of tumor mutation counts was seen in expanded intratumoral alpha and beta TCR counts.

As to time point: sample taken at primary tumor resection. TCRdb independently ran MiXCR on the 5' RACE reads; one entry per CDR3 protein. The sample consists of about 6,000 distinct CDR3 sequences, 9.1% of them appearing once. This specimen was lung tumor tissue, taken at surgery. Receptor source: a female donor with early-stage non-small cell lung cancer.

In its sample, this clonotype was seen many times. This chain uses TRBV12-3 or TRBV12-4 with TRBJ2-5; D call uncertain. This CDR3 comprises 11 residues. The V and J ends lost 4 bases and 2 bases respectively, with 2 bases between them. The CDR3 is CASSSQETQYF. CDR3 coding DNA: TGTGCCAGCAGTTCACAAGAGACCCAGTACTTC.

This clonotype was counted ten times or more. This chain links TRBV9 with TRBJ1-2, with unresolved D. Germline V gene lookup returns CDR1 SGDLS and CDR2 YYNGEE. This CDR3 has 12 amino acids. V was clipped by 6 bases and J by 4 bases, with 10 bases between them. Here the CDR3 DNA reads TGTGCCAGCAAAACAGCGACCTATGGCTACACCTTC. Translation: CASKTATYGYTF. Full variable domain (rest looked up from reference TRBV9 and TRBJ1-2): DSGVTQTPKHLITATGQRVTLRCSPRSGDLSVYWYQQSLDQGLQFLIQYYNGEERAKGNILERFSAQQFPDLHSELNLSSLELGDSALYFCASKTATYGYTFGSGTRLTVV.

The chain joins TRBV9 to TRBJ2-5; 7 bases match TRBD1. The CDR3 is made up of 15 amino acids. Germline CDR1 is SGDLS and CDR2 is YYNGEE. V lost 0 bases to trimming and J lost 2 bases; unmatched junction nucleotides: 4. The CDR3 protein is CASSVEGDRQETQYF. The CDR3 nucleotides are TGTGCCAGCAGCGTAGAAGGGGACAGACAAGAGACCCAGTACTTC.

This chain connects TRBV28 to TRBJ2-1; 11 bases line up with TRBD1. Germline CDR1 and CDR2: MDHEN and SYDVKM. The CDR3 spans 16 residues. J gave up 2 bases and V 6 bases, and 6 bases lay outside the gene matches. CDR3 nucleotide sequence: TGTGCCAGCAGAGCCGGACAGGGGGCGCCCTACAATGAGCAGTTCTTC. This gives the protein CASRAGQGAPYNEQFF.

The chain couples TRBV7-8 to TRBJ1-1; tentative D call: TRBD1 (5 bases). Germline V gene data show CDR1 as SGHVS and CDR2 as FQNEAQ. The length of the CDR3 is 15 residues. The V and J ends lost 2 bases and 0 bases respectively, with 10 bases between them. CDR3 nucleotides: TGTGCCAGCAGCTTATGGAGGGGCTTGAACACTGAAGCTTTCTTT. It yields the protein CASSLWRGLNTEAFF.

In this sample, this clonotype turned up many times. The chain is built from TRBV18 and TRBJ2-7; 9 positions agree with TRBD1. V lost 2 bases and J lost 0; bases outside the gene matches: 5. The CDR3 runs 16 residues. Germline CDR1 is KGHSH and CDR2 is LQKENI. The CDR3, as DNA: TGTGCCAGCTCACCAAGGACAGGGGAAAGCTCCTACGAGCAGTACTTC. Translating it yields CASSPRTGESSYEQYF.